The sample holds a few counts of the clone carrying this T cell receptor beta chain. Sample-barcoded 5' priming and a J-beta primer mix drove a second PCR of roughly 6 to 12 cycles. Researchers report that a template-switch adaptor with 12 random nucleotides tagged each cDNA molecule. TCRdb reanalysed the 5' RACE reads using MiXCR and keeps one entry per CDR3 protein. Of fewer than 600,000 distinct CDR3 sequences listed, about 28% are singletons. The data were taken from a study of blood T cells in healthy people across ages. Germline V gene lookup returns CDR1 MNHEY and CDR2 SMNVEV (reference sequence). This CDR3 has 15 amino acids. Deletions cut 3 bases from V and 1 base from J, with 12 bases between. This same sample was also part of a study on T cells of mothers and their children. That work adds: In the second PCR, M1S primer introduced barcodes and 2-4 random bases. The TCR beta CDR3 read count exceeded 9.5 million for each mother and was about 3 million for each child. In both related and unrelated pairs, TCR recombination output is shaped similarly by thymic selection.

The sample consisted of blood. The chain combines TRBV27 with TRBJ1-2; D is perhaps TRBD1 (5 bases). The clonotype originates from a boy between 2 and 10 years old in good health. The CDR3 region has the DNA TGTGCCAGCAGTTTCAACGGGCAGGGTAACTATGGCTACACCTTC. Encoded protein: CASSFNGQGNYGYTF.